A single sample is the source of the 4 T cell receptor beta chains below, sequenced in a study of CD8 T cells in ankylosing spondylitis. Study outcomes and limitations: Made up of about eight highly homologous variants, a TCR beta motif appeared characteristic of ankylosing spondylitis blood.

TCRdb reprocessed the 5' RACE reads via MiXCR and lists one record per CDR3 protein. The table has 670,000 or so distinct CDR3 sequences, around 19% seen once. The antigens of these receptors remain unknown. Material for sequencing was blood, either unsorted or a sorted T cell fraction (not recorded which). These receptors were obtained from a male donor with ankylosing spondylitis.

This chain links TRBV20-1 with TRBJ1-5, with D unresolved. The CDR3 is 15 amino acids. Germline V gene data show CDR1 as DFQATT and CDR2 as SNEGSKA (reference sequence). The chain's CDR3 is CSAQTHIYSNQPQHF. CDR3 bases: TGCAGCGCCCAGACTCACATCTATAGCAATCAGCCCCAGCATTTT.

The J gene is TRBJ2-5, the V gene TRBV5-5; possible D gene TRBD1, 6 bases. CDR3 size: 13 residues. Trimming stripped 5 bases from V and 1 base from J, with 9 bases between. The germline V gene encodes CDR1 SGHKS and CDR2 YYEKEE (reference sequence). The CDR3 region is CASRPGAQETQYF. Here the CDR3 DNA reads TGTGCCAGCAGACCAGGGGCCCAAGAGACCCAGTACTTC.

In this sample, this clonotype turned up a few times. The rearrangement joins TRBV12-3 or TRBV12-4 to TRBJ2-7; 7 bases map to TRBD1. The CDR3 runs 14 residues. The junction had 7 bases not matched to a gene; V was cut back by 6 bases and J by 2 bases. The CDR3 region has the DNA TGTGCCAGCAGACCGGGACAGCCTACCTACGAGCAGTACTTC. This codes for CASRPGQPTYEQYF.

This clonotype came up a few times. The chain is built from TRBV6-2 or TRBV6-3 and TRBJ1-5; D is unresolved. Germline CDR1 reads MNHEY; CDR2 reads SVGEGT. V gave up 7 bases and J gave up 0 bases, with 10 bases separating them. The CDR3 covers 14 residues. CDR3 DNA sequence: TGTGCCAGCACAAGGGTCGATAGCAATCAGCCCCAGCATTTT. Translation: CASTRVDSNQPQHF.